This T cell receptor (beta chain) originates from a study of cytotoxic CD8 clonotypes in ibrutinib-treated CLL. Study-wide findings and caveats: Public clonotypes occurred uncommonly; on treatment, they contracted or remained stable. Clonality correlated strongly with circulating CD8+ T cells and exceeded age-matched healthy donors at baseline. Clonality grew at ibrutinib response; at progression, it decreased back toward baseline.

After removal of 7 bases from V and 4 bases from J, the junction contained 4 bases not matched to a gene. The CDR3 spans 13 residues. The germline V gene encodes CDR1 LNHDA and CDR2 SQIVND (reference sequence). Target depth was 1 in 200,000 to 1 in 1 million T cells, about 10x per clonotype. This table comes from immunoSEQ multiplex PCR, and its TCRdb copy is limited to in-frame clones, with some not included. The sample consists of more than 75,000 clones, 75% to 80% of them appearing once. A word on this clone: Its antigen is currently unknown.

The receptor's source is a human donor with chronic lymphocytic leukemia. Sequenced here: PBMCs, sampled after 24 months of ibrutinib treatment. The chain recombines TRBV19 with TRBJ1-5; 7 bases align to TRBD1. The CDR3 loop reads CASTRDRNQPQHF. Here the CDR3 DNA reads TGTGCCAGTACCCGGGACAGAAATCAGCCCCAGCATTTT.